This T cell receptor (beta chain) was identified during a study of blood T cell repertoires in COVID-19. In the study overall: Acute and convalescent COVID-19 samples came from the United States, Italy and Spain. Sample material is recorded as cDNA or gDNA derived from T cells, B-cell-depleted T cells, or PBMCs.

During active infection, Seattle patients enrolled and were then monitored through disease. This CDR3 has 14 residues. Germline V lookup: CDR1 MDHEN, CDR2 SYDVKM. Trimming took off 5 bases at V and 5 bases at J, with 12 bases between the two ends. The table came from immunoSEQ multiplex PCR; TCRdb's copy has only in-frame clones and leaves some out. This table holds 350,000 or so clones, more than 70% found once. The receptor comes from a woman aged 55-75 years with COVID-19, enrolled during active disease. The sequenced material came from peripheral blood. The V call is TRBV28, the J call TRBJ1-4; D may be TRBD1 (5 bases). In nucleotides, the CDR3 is TGTGCCAGCAGTCGGGGGGGTGGGAATGAAAAACTGTTTTTT. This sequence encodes CASSRGGGNEKLFF.